This TCR beta chain was obtained from a study of cytomegalovirus exposure and HLA in healthy donors. General study points: A later analysis linked a missense variant in DCLRE1C to the trimming of TCR beta V and J genes.

As for this clone: The antigen is unknown.

With 60 Vbeta and 13 Jbeta primers, the PCR was carried out. Clones were sequenced by immunoSEQ multiplex PCR, and TCRdb holds only the in-frame ones, with some missing. In total, the table holds around 140,000 clones. V trimming: 4 bases; J trimming: 6 bases; junction bases outside the gene matches: 14. CDR1 and CDR2 from the germline V gene are MGHDK and SYGVNS. The CDR3 length is 18 residues. The rearrangement links TRBV25-1 to TRBJ1-4; 10 bases are a match to TRBD1. Sequenced sample: PBMCs. This clonotype was sampled from a woman aged 45-60 years in good health and CMV-seronegative. CDR3 in DNA: TGTGCCAGCAGTGCTTCGCGGACAGGGGGTATGGTTGATGAAAAACTGTTTTTT. Amino acid sequence: CASSASRTGGMVDEKLFF.